The clone carrying this T cell receptor beta chain has at least ten counts. Its matching antigen is unknown. V lost 6 bases, J lost 2 bases, and 11 bases lay in between. CDR3 size: 14 residues. Germline V gene data show CDR1 as SNHLY and CDR2 as FYNNEI. Using RNA transcripts as the source, TCR beta CDR3 regions were amplified. In the first-round RT-PCR of the TCR CDR3, the HTBI primer set was used. TCRdb reanalysed the multiplex PCR reads using MiXCR and keeps one entry per CDR3 protein. The sample carries 750,000 to 900,000 distinct CDR3 sequences, 35% to 45% recorded once. The sample originates from a study of T cells in Graves' hyperthyroidism and ophthalmopathy. General observations from the study: From stable hyperthyroidism, ophthalmopathy was separated by a 13 V-J model.

The authors deemed Graves' hyperthyroidism stable absent ophthalmopathy progression within 18 months. Participants, patients aged 18 to 65, had newly diagnosed hyperthyroidism with a duration under 2 months. Diagnoses were established using clinical symptoms, serum thyroxine and TRAb, thyroid ultrasound and orbital computed tomography. This receptor was obtained from a young man with Graves' hyperthyroidism. The chain combines TRBV2 with TRBJ1-5; tentatively, D is TRBD1 (5 bases). Source material: blood. Here the CDR3 reads CASRGGRGNQPQHF. In DNA, the CDR3 is TGTGCCAGCAGGGGGGGGAGGGGCAATCAGCCCCAGCATTTT.